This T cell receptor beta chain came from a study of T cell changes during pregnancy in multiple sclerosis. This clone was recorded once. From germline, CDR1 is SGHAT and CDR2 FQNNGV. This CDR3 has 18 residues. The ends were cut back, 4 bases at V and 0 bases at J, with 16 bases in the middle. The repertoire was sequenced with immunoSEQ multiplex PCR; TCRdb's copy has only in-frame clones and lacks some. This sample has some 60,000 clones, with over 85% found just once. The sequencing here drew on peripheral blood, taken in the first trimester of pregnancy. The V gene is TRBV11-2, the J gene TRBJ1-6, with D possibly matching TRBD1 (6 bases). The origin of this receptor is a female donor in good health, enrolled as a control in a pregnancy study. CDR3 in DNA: TGTGCCAGCAGCTCCACCCGGGACACAAGCTCCTATAATTCACCCCTCCACTTT. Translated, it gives CASSSTRDTSSYNSPLHF.